Listed below are T cell receptor beta chains from one sample, sequenced in a study of blood T cell repertoires in COVID-19. Libraries were prepared by immunoSEQ multiplex PCR; TCRdb keeps only in-frame clonotypes and omits some of them. Found here are around 60,000 clones, roughly 71% of them singletons; the top ten hold about 30%. Input material: peripheral blood. These receptors all come from a human donor in a cohort sampled during active COVID-19. The CDR3 runs from the conserved cysteine through the conserved F or W. A D gene is named only where the DNA matches it firmly. A row's size may be missing; if present it is once, few, many or a size class.

d_call | j_call | clone_size | v_call | cdr3_nt | cdr3_aa
NA | TRBJ2-2 | few | TRBV21-1 | TGTGCCAGCAGCAAATTAGAGGTTGGAAGAATTAGGAACACCGGGGAGCTGTTTTTT | CASSKLEVGRIRNTGELFF
NA | TRBJ2-7 | NA | TRBV7-2 | TGTGCCAGCGGGGGGGCCCGGTCCTACGAGCAGTACTTC | CASGGARSYEQYF
NA | TRBJ1-2 | NA | TRBV14 | TGTGCCAGCAGCCGCCTCGGAGGACAGCCCTATGGCTACACCTTC | CASSRLGGQPYGYTF
NA | TRBJ2-3 | NA | TRBV4-1 | TGCGCCAGCAGCCGAAAGGGAGATTACACAGATACGCAGTATTTT | CASSRKGDYTDTQYF
TRBD1 | TRBJ1-2 | NA | TRBV5-1 | TGCGCCAGCAGCCTGGGACAGGGGGAAGGCTACACCTTC | CASSLGQGEGYTF
NA | TRBJ2-7 | few | TRBV28 | NA | CASSPPLWAGGLSYEQYF
NA | TRBJ1-5 | NA | TRBV30 | TGTGCCTGGAATGGTGGACAGAGGGGCCAGCCCCAGCATTTT | CAWNGGQRGQPQHF
TRBD1 | TRBJ2-3 | once | TRBV9 | TGTGCCAGCAGCCCACAGACAGGGACAGATACGCAGTATTTT | CASSPQTGTDTQYF
NA | TRBJ1-1 | once | TRBV27 | TGTGCCAGCAGTTTCCTCCCCCAGATGATAGCTTTCTTT | CASSFLPQMIAFF
TRBD2 | TRBJ2-3 | NA | TRBV5-1 | TGCGCCAGCAGCTCGAGACTAGCGGGAGGTGCAGATACGCAGTATTTT | CASSSRLAGGADTQYF
TRBD2 | TRBJ2-2 | few | TRBV7-2 | TGTGCCATAACCTCGGCGCGGGGGGGTCCGAACACCGGGGAGCTGTTTTTT | CAITSARGGPNTGELFF
NA | TRBJ1-4 | NA | TRBV6-5 | TGTGCCAGCAGCTCCCGGACAGCCATTAATGAAAAACTGTTTTTT | CASSSRTAINEKLFF
NA | TRBJ1-5 | NA | TRBV6-5 | TGTGCCAGCAGTTACTCACAGGATAGCAATCAGCCCCAGCATTTT | CASSYSQDSNQPQHF